This T cell receptor (beta chain) was identified during a study of blood T cells in healthy people across ages. Germline CDR1 ENHRY, CDR2 SYGVKD. This CDR3 contains 15 residues. Trimming took 2 bases from V and 6 from J, leaving 14 bases between them. Notes on this clonotype: Its specificity is not known.

General study findings and limits: Older age coincided with a roughly linear decline in TCR beta diversity per million T cells. Diversity estimates drawn from one million T cells were deemed underestimates. No conclusive comparison of naive versus antigen-experienced cells was possible with unsorted PBMCs.

A second PCR of about 6 to 12 cycles used a sample-barcoded 5' primer and a J-beta primer mix. From the 5' RACE reads, TCRdb called clonotypes with MiXCR, one entry per CDR3 protein. The table records 580,000 or so distinct CDR3 sequences, under 55% of them present only once. Material: blood. The chain combines TRBV10-3 with TRBJ1-5; D is unclear. This clonotype originated in a man older than 75 in good health. The CDR3, as DNA: TGTGCCATCAGTGAGAAGGGAGGTTACGGTCAGCCCCAGCATTTT. Amino acid sequence: CAISEKGGYGQPQHF.